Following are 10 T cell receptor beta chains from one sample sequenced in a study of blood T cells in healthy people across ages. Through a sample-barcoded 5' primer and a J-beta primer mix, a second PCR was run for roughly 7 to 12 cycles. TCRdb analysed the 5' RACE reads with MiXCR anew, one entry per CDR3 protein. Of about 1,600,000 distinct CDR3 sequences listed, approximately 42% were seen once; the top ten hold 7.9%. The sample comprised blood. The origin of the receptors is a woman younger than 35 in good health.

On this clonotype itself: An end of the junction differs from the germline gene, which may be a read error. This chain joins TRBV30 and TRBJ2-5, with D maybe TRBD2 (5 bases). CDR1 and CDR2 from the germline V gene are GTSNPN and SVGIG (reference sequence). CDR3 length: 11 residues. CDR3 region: CAGSVLWEQYF. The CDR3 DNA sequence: TGTGCCGGGAGTGTACTTTGGGAGCAGTACTTC.

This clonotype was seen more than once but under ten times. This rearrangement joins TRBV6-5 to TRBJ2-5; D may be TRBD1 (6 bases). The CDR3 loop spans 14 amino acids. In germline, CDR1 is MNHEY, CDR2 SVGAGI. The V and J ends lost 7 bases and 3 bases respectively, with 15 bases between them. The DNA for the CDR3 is TGTGCCAGCAAGGGGGTTGGGATCGAAGAGACCCAGTACTTC. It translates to CASKGVGIEETQYF.

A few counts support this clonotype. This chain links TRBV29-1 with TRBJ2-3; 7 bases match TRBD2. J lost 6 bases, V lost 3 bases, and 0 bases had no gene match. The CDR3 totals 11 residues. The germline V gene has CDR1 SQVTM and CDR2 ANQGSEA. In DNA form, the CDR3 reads TGCAGCGTTGACGGGGGGGATACGCAGTATTTT. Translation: CSVDGGDTQYF.

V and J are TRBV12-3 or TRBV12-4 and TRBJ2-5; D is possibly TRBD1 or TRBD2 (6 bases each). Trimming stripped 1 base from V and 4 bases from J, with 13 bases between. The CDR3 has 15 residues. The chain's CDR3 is CASSLGRGAIETQYF. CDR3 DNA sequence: TGTGCCAGCAGTTTAGGAAGGGGGGCAATAGAGACCCAGTACTTC.

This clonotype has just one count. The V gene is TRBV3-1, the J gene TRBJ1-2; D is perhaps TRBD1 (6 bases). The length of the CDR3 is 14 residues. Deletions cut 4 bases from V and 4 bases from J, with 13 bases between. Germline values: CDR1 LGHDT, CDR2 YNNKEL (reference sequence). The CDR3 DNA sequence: TGTGCCAGCAGCCTACAGGGTATTGCCTATGGCTACACCTTC. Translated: CASSLQGIAYGYTF.

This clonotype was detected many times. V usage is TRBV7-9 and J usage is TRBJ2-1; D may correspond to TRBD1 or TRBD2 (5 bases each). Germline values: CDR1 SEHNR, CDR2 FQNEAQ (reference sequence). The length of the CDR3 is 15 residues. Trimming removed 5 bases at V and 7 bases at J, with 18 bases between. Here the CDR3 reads CASSPVAGGSNEQFF. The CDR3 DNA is TGTGCCAGCAGCCCGGTCGCTGGGGGAAGTAATGAGCAGTTCTTC.

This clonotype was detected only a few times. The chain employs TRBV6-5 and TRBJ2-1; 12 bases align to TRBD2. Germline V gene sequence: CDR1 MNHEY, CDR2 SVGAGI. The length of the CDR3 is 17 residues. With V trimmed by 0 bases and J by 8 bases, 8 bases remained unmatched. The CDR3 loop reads CASSYSRASGRGDEQFF. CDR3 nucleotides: TGTGCCAGCAGTTACTCTAGGGCTAGCGGGAGGGGCGATGAGCAGTTCTTC.

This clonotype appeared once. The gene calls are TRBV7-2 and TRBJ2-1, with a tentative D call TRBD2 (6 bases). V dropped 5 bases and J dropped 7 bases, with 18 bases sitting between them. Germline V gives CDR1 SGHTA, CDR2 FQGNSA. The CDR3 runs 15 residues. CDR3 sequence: CASSTGTVGVNEQFF. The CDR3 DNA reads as TGTGCCAGCAGCACCGGGACTGTAGGGGTGAATGAGCAGTTCTTC.

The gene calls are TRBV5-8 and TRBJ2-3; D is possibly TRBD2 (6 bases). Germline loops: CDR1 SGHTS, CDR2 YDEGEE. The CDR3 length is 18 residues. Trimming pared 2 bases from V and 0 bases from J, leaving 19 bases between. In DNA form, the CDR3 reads TGTGCCAGCAGCTTAGGTTCTGGCGGGGACGTGAGCACAGATACGCAGTATTTT. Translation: CASSLGSGGDVSTDTQYF.

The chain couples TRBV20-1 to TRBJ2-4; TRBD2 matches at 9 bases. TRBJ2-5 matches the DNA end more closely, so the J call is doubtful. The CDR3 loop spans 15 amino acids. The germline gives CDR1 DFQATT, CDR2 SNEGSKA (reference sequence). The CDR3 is CSARTTAGGQETQYF. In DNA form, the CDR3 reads TGCAGTGCTAGAACCACAGCGGGGGGCCAAGAGACCCAGTACTTC.